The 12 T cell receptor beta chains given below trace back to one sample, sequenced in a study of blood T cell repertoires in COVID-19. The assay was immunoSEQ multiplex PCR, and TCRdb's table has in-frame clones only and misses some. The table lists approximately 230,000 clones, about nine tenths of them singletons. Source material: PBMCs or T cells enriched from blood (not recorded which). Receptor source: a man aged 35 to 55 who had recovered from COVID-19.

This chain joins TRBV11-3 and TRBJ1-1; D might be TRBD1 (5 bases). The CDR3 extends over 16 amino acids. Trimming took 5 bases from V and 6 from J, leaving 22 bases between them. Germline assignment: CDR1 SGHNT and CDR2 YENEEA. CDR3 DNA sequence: TGTGCCAGCAGCCCAGGAGGGGAAAAAGGTATACCTGAAGCTTTCTTT. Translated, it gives CASSPGGEKGIPEAFF.

CDR3 in amino acids: CASSFTGGDGYTF. The DNA of the CDR3 is TGCGCCAGCAGCTTTACAGGGGGCGATGGCTACACCTTC. V and J are TRBV5-1 and TRBJ1-2; the match to TRBD1 covers 9 bases. This CDR3 has 13 residues. The J segment lost 6 bases and the V segment lost 2 bases, leaving 2 bases of the junction unmatched. CDR1 is SGHRS and CDR2 is YFSETQ in the germline V gene.

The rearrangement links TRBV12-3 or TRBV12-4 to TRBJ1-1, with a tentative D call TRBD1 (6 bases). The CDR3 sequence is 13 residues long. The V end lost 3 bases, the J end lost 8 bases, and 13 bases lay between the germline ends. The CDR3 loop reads CASSLDSGPEAFF. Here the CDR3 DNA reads TGTGCCAGCAGTTTGGACAGTGGACCCGAAGCTTTCTTT.

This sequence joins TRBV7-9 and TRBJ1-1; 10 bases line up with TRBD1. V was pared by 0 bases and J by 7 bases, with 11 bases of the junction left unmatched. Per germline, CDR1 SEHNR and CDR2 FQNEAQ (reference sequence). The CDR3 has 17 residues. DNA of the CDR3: TGTGCCAGCAGCTTAGCGGCATCGACAGGGGGCGGTGATGAAGCTTTCTTT. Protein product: CASSLAASTGGGDEAFF.

The CDR3 region is CASSIVLNQPQHF. For the CDR3, the DNA is TGTGCCAGTAGTATCGTGTTAAATCAGCCCCAGCATTTT. The chain uses TRBV19 and TRBJ1-5, with unresolved D. The V end was cut by 3 bases, the J end by 4 bases, with 7 bases between. This CDR3 contains 13 residues. Germline assignment: CDR1 LNHDA and CDR2 SQIVND (reference sequence).

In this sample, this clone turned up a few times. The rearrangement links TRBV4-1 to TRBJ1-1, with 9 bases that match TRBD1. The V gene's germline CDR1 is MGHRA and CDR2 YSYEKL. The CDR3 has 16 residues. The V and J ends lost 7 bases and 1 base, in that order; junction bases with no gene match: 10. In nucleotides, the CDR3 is TGCGCCAGCACGAAGGGACCGGGACAGGGGAACACTGAAGCTTTCTTT. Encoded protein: CASTKGPGQGNTEAFF.

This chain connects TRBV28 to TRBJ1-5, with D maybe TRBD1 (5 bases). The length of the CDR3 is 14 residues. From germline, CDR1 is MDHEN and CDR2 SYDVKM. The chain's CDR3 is CPLPKGRFGQPQHF. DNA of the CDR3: TGTCCCCTACCTAAGGGGCGGTTTGGGCAGCCCCAGCATTTT.

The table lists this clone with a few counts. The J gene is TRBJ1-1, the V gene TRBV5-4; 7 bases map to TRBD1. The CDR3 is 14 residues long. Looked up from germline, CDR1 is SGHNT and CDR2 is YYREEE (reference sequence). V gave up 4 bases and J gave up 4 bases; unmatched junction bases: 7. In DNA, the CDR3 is TGTGCCAGCAGCCCCGGGACAGTGATCACTGAAGCTTTCTTT. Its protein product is CASSPGTVITEAFF.

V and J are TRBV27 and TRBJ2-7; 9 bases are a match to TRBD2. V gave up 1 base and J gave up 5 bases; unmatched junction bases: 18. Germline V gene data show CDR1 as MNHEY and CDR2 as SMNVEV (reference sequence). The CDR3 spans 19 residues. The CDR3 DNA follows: TGTGCCAGCAGTTTATATTCTTGGGATTTGGGGCGGGAGGGCCACGAGCAGTACTTC. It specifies CASSLYSWDLGREGHEQYF.

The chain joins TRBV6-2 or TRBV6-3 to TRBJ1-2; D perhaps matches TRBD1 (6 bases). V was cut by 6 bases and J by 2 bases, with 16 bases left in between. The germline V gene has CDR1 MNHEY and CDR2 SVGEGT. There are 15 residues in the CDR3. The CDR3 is CASSPAWGGNYGYTF. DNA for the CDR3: TGTGCCAGCAGCCCCGCTTGGGGGGGCAACTATGGCTACACCTTC.

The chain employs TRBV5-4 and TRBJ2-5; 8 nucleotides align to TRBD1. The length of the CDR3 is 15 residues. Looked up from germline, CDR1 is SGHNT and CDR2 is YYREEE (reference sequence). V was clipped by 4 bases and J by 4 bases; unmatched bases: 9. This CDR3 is CASSLRSGQGETQYF. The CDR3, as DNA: TGTGCCAGCAGCCTCCGATCAGGACAGGGAGAGACCCAGTACTTC.

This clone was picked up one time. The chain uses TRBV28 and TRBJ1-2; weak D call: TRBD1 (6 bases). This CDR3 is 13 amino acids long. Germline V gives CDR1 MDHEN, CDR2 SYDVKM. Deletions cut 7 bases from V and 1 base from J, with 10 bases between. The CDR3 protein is CASTEQGNYGYTF. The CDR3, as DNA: TGTGCCAGCACCGAACAGGGTAACTATGGCTACACCTTC.